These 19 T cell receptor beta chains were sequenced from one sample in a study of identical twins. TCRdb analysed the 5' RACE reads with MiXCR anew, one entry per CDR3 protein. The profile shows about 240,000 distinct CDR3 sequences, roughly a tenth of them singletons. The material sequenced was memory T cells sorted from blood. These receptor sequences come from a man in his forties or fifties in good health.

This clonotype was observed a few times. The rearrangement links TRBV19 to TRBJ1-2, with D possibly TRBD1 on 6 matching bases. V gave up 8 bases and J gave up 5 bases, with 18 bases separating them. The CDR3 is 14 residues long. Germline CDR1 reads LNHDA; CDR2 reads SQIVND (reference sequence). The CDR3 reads CASSGGQALYGYTF. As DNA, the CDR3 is TGTGCCAGTTCGGGGGGCCAGGCATTATATGGCTACACCTTC. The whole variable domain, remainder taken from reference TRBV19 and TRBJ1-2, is DGGITQSPKYLFRKEGQNVTLSCEQNLNHDAMYWYRQDPGQGLRLIYYSQIVNDFQKGDIAEGYSVSREKKESFPLTVTSAQKNPTAFYLCASSGGQALYGYTFGSGTRLTVV.

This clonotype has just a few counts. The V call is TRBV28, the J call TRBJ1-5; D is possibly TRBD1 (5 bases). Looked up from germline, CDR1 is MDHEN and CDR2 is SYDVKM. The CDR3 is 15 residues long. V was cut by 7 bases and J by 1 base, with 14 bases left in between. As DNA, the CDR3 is TGTGCCAGCACCCAACCAGGGTCGAGCAATCAGCCCCAGCATTTT. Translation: CASTQPGSSNQPQHF.

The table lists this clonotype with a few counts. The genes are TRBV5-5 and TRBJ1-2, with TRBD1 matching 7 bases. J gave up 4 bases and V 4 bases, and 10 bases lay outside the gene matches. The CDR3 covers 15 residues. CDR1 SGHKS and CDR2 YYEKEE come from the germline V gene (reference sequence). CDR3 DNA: TGTGCCAGCAGCAACCATCCCCGGGACAGCTATGGCTACACCTTC. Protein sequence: CASSNHPRDSYGYTF.

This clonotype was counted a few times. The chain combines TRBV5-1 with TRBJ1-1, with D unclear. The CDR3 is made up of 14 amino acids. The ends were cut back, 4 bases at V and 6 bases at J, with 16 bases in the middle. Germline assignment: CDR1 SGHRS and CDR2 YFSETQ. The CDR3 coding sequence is TGCGCCAGCAGCCGGGGTGAACTACCCGCTGAAGCTTTCTTT. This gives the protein CASSRGELPAEAFF.

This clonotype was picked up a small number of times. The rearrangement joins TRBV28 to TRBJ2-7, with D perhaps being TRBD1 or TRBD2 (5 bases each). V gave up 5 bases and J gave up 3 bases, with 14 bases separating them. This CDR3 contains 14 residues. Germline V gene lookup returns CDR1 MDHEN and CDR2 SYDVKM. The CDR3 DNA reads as TGTGCCAGCAGTCGGGACCCAGAAAACTACGAGCAGTACTTC. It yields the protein CASSRDPENYEQYF. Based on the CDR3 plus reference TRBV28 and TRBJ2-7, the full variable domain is DVKVTQSSRYLVKRTGEKVFLECVQDMDHENMFWYRQDPGLGLRLIYFSYDVKMKEKGDIPEGYSVSREKKERFSLILESASTNQTSMYLCASSRDPENYEQYFGPGTRLTVT.

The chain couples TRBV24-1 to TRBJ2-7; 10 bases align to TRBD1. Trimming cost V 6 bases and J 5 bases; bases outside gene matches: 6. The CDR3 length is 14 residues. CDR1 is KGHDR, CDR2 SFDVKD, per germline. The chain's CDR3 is CATSSGQGRNEQYF. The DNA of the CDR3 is TGTGCCACCAGTTCGGGACAGGGGAGGAACGAGCAGTACTTC.

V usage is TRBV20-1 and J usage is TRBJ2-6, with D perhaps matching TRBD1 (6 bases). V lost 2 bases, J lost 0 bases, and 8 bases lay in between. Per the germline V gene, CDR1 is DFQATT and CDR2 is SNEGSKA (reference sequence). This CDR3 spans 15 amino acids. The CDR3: CSARKGGSGANVLTF. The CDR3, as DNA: TGCAGTGCTAGAAAAGGGGGCTCTGGGGCCAACGTCCTGACTTTC.

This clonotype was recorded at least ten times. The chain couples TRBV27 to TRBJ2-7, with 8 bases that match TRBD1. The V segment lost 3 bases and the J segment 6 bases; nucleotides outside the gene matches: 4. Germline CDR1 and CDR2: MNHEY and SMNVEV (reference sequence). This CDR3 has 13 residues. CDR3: CASSLFQGAEQYF. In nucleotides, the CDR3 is TGTGCCAGCAGTTTGTTTCAGGGGGCCGAGCAGTACTTC.

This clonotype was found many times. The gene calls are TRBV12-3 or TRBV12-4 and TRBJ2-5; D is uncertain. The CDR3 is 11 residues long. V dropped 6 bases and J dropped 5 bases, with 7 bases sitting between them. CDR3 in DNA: TGTGCCAGCAGCAGTGGGGAGACCCAGTACTTC. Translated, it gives CASSSGETQYF.

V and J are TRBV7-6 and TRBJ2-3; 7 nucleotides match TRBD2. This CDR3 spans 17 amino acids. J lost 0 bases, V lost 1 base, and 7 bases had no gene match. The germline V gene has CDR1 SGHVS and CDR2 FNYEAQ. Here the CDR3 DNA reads TGTGCCAGCAGCTTAGGATCCGCGGGAGTTAGCACAGATACGCAGTATTTT. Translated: CASSLGSAGVSTDTQYF.

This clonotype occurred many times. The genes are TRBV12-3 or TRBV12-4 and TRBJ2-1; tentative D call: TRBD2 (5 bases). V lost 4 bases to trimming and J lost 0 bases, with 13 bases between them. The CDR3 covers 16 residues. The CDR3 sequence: CASSSTGGGSYNEQFF. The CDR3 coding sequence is TGTGCCAGCAGTTCGACCGGAGGTGGCTCCTACAATGAGCAGTTCTTC.

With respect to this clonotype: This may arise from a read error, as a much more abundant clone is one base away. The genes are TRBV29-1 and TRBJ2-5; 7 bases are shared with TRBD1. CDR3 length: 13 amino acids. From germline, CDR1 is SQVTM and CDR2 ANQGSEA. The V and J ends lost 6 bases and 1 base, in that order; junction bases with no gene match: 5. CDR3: CSVSHRGQETQYF. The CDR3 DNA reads TGCAGCGTCTCTCACAGGGGCCAAGAGACCCAGTACTTC.

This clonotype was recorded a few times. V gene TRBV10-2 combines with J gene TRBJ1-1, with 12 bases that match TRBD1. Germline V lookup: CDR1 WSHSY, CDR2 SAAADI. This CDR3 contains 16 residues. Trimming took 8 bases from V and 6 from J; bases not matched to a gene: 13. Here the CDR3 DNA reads TGCGCCAGCTCCGGGACAGGGGGCTTCGGGCTCCCTGAAGCTTTCTTT. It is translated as CASSGTGGFGLPEAFF.

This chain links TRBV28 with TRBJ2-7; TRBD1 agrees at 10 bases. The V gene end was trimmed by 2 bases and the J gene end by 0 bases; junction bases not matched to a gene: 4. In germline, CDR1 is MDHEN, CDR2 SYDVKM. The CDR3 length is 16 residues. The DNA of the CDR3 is TGTGCCAGCAGTTTACCGGGACAGGGGTTCTCCTACGAGCAGTACTTC. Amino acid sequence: CASSLPGQGFSYEQYF.

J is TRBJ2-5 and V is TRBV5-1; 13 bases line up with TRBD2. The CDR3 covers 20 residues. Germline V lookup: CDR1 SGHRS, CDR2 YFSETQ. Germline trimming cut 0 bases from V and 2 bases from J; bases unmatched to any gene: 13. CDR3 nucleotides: TGCGCCAGCAGCTTGGAACTAGCGGGGGGGCAATTCTGGGGACAAGAGACCCAGTACTTC. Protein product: CASSLELAGGQFWGQETQYF.

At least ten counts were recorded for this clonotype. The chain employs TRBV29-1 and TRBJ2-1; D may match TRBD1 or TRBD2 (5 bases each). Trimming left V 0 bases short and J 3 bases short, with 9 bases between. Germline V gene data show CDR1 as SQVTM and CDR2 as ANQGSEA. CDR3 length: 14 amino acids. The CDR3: CSVEDRDGYNEQFF. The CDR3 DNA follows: TGCAGCGTTGAAGATAGGGACGGCTACAATGAGCAGTTCTTC.

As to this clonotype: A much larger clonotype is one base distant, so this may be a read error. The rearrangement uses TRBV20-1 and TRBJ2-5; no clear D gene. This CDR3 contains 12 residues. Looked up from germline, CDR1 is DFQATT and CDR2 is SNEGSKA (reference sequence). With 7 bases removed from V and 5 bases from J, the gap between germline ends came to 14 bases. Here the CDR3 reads CSGTVIMETQYF. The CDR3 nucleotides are TGCAGTGGTACGGTCATCATGGAGACCCAGTACTTC.

As DNA, the CDR3 is TGTGCCAGCAAAACAGGGCGCGAGTTACGCAATGAGCAGTTCTTC. It codes for CASKTGRELRNEQFF. This chain links TRBV28 with TRBJ2-1; possibly TRBD1 for D (6 bases). The CDR3 runs 15 residues. V lost 7 bases to trimming and J lost 6 bases, with 19 bases between them. CDR1 MDHEN and CDR2 SYDVKM come from the germline V gene.

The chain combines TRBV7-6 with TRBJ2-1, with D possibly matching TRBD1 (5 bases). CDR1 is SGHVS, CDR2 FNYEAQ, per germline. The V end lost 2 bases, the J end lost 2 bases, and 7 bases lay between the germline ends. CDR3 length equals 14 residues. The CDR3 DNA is TGTGCCAGCAGCTTAACGACAGCCTACAATGAGCAGTTCTTC. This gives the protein CASSLTTAYNEQFF.